A single sample is the source of the 7 T cell receptor beta chains below, sequenced in a study of identical twins. TCRdb itself ran the 5' RACE reads through MiXCR, one entry per CDR3 protein. This repertoire shows approximately 690,000 distinct CDR3 sequences, 5.5% to 6.5% found once; its top ten account for about 1.8%. Sample: naive T cells sorted from blood. The receptor source for this set is a man aged 18 to 35 in good health.

This clonotype was counted many times. This rearrangement joins TRBV11-2 to TRBJ2-1; 8 nucleotides match TRBD2. Germline loops: CDR1 SGHAT, CDR2 FQNNGV. The CDR3 is made up of 14 amino acids. With V trimmed by 1 base and J by 6 bases, 2 bases remained unmatched. The CDR3 is CASSLAGRGNEQFF. The CDR3 DNA sequence: TGTGCCAGCAGCTTAGCCGGGAGGGGCAATGAGCAGTTCTTC.

At least ten counts were recorded for this clonotype. Here the CDR3 reads CASSQAQDSSTDTQYF. In DNA form, the CDR3 reads TGTGCCAGCAGCCAAGCTCAGGACTCGAGCACAGATACGCAGTATTTT. The genes are TRBV4-2 and TRBJ2-3, with D perhaps TRBD2 (5 bases). The germline gives CDR1 LGHNA, CDR2 YNFKEQ. The CDR3 sequence is 16 residues long. Trimming removed 1 base at V and 0 bases at J, with 11 bases between.

There are many counts of this clonotype. The rearrangement links TRBV4-1 to TRBJ2-1, with 14 bases that match TRBD2. This CDR3 region has 14 residues. With V trimmed by 7 bases and J by 8 bases, 4 bases remained unmatched. The V gene's germline CDR1 is MGHRA and CDR2 YSYEKL. The DNA for the CDR3 is TGCGCCAGCACAGGACTAGCGGGAGGCTATGAGCAGTTCTTC. It yields the protein CASTGLAGGYEQFF.

This chain uses TRBV5-1 with TRBJ2-1, with 11 bases fitting TRBD2. CDR3 size: 15 residues. V lost 4 bases and J lost 8; bases outside the gene matches: 8. CDR1 SGHRS and CDR2 YFSETQ come from the germline V gene. The CDR3 spells CASSIAGGPVDEQFF. The CDR3 DNA sequence: TGCGCCAGCAGCATAGCGGGAGGGCCGGTAGATGAGCAGTTCTTC.

This clonotype showed up many times. The chain couples TRBV12-3 or TRBV12-4 to TRBJ1-6; D gene ambiguous. With 5 bases removed from V and 9 bases from J, the gap between germline ends came to 8 bases. The CDR3 extends over 12 amino acids. This CDR3 is CASSQDGSPLHF. The CDR3, as DNA: TGTGCCAGCAGTCAGGATGGTTCACCCCTCCACTTT.

The V call is TRBV2, the J call TRBJ2-2, with unresolved D. Germline values: CDR1 SNHLY, CDR2 FYNNEI. CDR3 length: 13 residues. V dropped 6 bases and J dropped 4 bases, with 9 bases sitting between them. CDR3 protein: CASRARFTGELFF. In DNA, the CDR3 is TGTGCCAGCAGGGCAAGATTCACCGGGGAGCTGTTTTTT. Variable domain in full (rest from reference TRBV2 and TRBJ2-2): EPEVTQTPSHQVTQMGQEVILRCVPISNHLYFYWYRQILGQKVEFLVSFYNNEISEKSEIFDDQFSVERPDGSNFTLKIRSTKLEDSAMYFCASRARFTGELFFGEGSRLTVL.

This clonotype has at least ten counts. The genes are TRBV27 and TRBJ2-5; 8 positions match TRBD1. The germline V gene has CDR1 MNHEY and CDR2 SMNVEV (reference sequence). V trimming: 5 bases; J trimming: 2 bases; junction bases outside the gene matches: 4. The CDR3 loop spans 14 amino acids. The CDR3 coding sequence is TGTGCCAGCAGTCTACGGGACAGGCAAGAGACCCAGTACTTC. This translates into CASSLRDRQETQYF.